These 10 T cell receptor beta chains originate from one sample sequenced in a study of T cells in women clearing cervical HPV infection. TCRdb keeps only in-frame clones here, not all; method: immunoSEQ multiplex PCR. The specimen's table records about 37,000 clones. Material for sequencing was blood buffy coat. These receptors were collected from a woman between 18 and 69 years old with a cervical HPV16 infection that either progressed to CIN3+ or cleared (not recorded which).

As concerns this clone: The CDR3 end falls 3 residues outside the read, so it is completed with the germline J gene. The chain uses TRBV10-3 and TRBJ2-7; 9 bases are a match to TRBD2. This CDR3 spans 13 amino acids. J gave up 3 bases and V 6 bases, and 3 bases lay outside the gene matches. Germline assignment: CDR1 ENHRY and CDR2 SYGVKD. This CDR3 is CAIRAGGVYEQYF. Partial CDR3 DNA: TGTGCCATCAGAGCGGGAGGCGTCTACGAG.

This CDR3 reads CASSVLAGGLTDTQYF. The sequenced part of the CDR3 DNA is TGCGCCAGCAGCGTACTAGCGGGGGGGCTCACAGATACG. The chain combines TRBV5-1 with TRBJ2-3; TRBD2 matches 13 bases. Read sequence stops 3 residues before the CDR3 end, and the germline J gene provides the missing end. The CDR3 has 16 residues. Trimming at V came to 4 bases and at J to 2 bases, leaving 4 bases not matched to a gene. Germline V gives CDR1 SGHRS, CDR2 YFSETQ.

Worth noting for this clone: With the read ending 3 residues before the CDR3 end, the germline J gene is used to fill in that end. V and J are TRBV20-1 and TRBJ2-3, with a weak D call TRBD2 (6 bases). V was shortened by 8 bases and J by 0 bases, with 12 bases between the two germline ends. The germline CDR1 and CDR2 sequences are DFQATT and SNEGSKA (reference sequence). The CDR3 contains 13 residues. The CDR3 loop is CSLIAESTDTQYF. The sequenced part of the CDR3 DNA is TGCAGTTTAATAGCGGAAAGCACAGATACG.

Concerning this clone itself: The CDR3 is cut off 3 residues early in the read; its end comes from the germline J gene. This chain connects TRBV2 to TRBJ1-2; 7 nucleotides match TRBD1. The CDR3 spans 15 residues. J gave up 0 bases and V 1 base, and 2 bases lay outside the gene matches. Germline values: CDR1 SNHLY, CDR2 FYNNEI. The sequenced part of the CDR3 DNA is TGTGCCAGCAGTGAAGGGGACAGAGCTAACTATGGC. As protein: CASSEGDRANYG. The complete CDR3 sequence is CASSEGDRANYGYTF.

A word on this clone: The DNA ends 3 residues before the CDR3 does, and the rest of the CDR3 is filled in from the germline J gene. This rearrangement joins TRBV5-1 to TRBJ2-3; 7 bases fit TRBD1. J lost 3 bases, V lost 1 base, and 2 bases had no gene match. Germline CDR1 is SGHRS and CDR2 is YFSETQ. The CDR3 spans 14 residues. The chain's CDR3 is CASSLNRGTDTQYF. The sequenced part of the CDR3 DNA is TGCGCCAGCAGCTTGAACAGGGGAACAGATACG.

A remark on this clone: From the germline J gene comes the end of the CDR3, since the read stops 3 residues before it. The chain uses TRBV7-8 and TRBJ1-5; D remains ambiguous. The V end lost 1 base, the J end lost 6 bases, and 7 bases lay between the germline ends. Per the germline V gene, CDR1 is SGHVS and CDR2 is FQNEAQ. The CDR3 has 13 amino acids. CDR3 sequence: CASSLDAFQPQHF. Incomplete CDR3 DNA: TGTGCCAGCAGCTTAGACGCGTTTCAGCCC.

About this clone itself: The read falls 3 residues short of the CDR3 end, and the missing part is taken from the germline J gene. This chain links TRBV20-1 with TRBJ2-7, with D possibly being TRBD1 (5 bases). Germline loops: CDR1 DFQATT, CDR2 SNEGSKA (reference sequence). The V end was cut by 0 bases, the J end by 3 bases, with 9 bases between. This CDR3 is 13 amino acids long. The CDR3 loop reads CSARDQGDYEQYF. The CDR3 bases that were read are TGCAGTGCTAGAGATCAGGGCGACTACGAG.

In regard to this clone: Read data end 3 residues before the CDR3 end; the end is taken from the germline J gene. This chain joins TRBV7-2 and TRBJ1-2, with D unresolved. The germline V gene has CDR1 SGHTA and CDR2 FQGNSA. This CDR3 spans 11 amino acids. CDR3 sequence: CASSLLNTYTF. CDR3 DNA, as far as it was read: TGTGCCAGCAGCCTCCTAAATACC.

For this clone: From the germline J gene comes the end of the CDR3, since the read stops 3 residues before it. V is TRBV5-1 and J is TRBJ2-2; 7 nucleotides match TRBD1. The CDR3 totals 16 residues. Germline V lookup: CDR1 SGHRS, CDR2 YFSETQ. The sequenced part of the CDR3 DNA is TGCGCCAGCAGCTCCGGGACAGCCTCTACTAATGAAAAG. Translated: CASSSGTASTNEK. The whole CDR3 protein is CASSSGTASTNEKLFF.

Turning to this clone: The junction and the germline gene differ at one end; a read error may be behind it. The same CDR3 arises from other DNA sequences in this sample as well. The CDR3 sequence is CASSPSYLTVVGNTIYF. Incomplete CDR3 DNA: TGTGCCAGCTCACCATCTTATTTGACAGTGGTTGGAAACACA. The chain carries TRBV18 and TRBJ1-3; a possible D gene is TRBD1 (5 bases). Read data end 3 residues before the CDR3 end; the end is taken from the germline J gene. Germline V CDR1 and CDR2: KGHSH, LQKENI. This CDR3 has 17 residues.